Here is one T cell receptor (beta chain) with its context. Only in-frame clones appear in the TCRdb table, and some are missing; sequencing was by immunoSEQ multiplex PCR. Seen here are approximately 150,000 clones, roughly 94% observed once, and the top ten hold 13%. The data stem from a study of control samples from healthy donors and cancer patients. The sample consisted of blood. This TCR was recovered from a man aged 40-55 years in good health.

The CDR3: CASSPLASSTDTQYF. The CDR3 DNA follows: TGTGCCAGCTCACCACTGGCCTCTAGCACAGATACGCAGTATTTT. The gene calls are TRBV18 and TRBJ2-3; D gene unclear. This CDR3 comprises 15 residues. V was pared by 1 base and J by 0 bases, with 8 bases between. Germline V gene data show CDR1 as KGHSH and CDR2 as LQKENI.